The 8 T cell receptor beta chains reported below all come from one sample, sequenced in a study of post-analysis software for immune sequencing data. These receptors lack a known antigen. cDNA libraries for TCR beta contained unique molecular identifiers. TCRdb passed the PCR reads through MiXCR, listing each CDR3 protein once. The top ten hold less than 8% of the sample, which has 430,000 or so distinct CDR3 sequences, 39% seen once. Notes on the study in general: Patients carried five TRBV segments more frequently than controls did, and TRBV5-6, TRBV5-1 and TRBV20-1 were among them.

Sequencing was carried out using blood. The receptor source for this set is a girl aged 2 to 9 with multiple sclerosis.

The chain recombines TRBV29-1 with TRBJ2-7; 10 bases align to TRBD1. Per the germline V gene, CDR1 is SQVTM and CDR2 is ANQGSEA. The CDR3 consists of 15 residues. V trimming: 5 bases; J trimming: 1 base; junction bases outside the gene matches: 8. CDR3 region: CSVLQRTGGSYEQYF. The CDR3 DNA reads as TGCAGCGTTCTACAAAGGACAGGGGGTTCCTACGAGCAGTACTTC.

The CDR3 here is CSARDTIAGNYEQYF. Written as DNA, the CDR3 is TGCAGTGCTAGAGATACGATAGCGGGGAACTACGAGCAGTACTTC. The V gene is TRBV20-1, the J gene TRBJ2-7, with 8 positions matching TRBD2. After removal of 0 bases from V and 3 bases from J, the junction contained 7 bases not matched to a gene. This CDR3 spans 15 amino acids. Germline-derived CDR1 and CDR2 are DFQATT and SNEGSKA (reference sequence).

In its sample, this clonotype was seen a few times. V usage is TRBV7-2 and J usage is TRBJ1-5, with a weak D call TRBD1 (6 bases). Between the trimmed V and J ends, which lost 9 bases and 3 bases, there was a span of 12 bases. The CDR3 contains 13 residues. Germline CDR1 and CDR2: SGHTA and FQGNSA. The CDR3, as DNA: TGTGCCAGTAGGGGGGAGTTCAATCAGCCCCAGCATTTT. Residues: CASRGEFNQPQHF.

This clonotype was recorded a few times. The chain has TRBV5-1 and TRBJ2-4, with D possibly being TRBD1 (5 bases). V was trimmed by 3 bases and J by 6 bases, leaving 22 bases between them. CDR1 and CDR2 (germline): SGHRS, YFSETQ. CDR3 size: 17 residues. CDR3 in amino acids: CASSSTGRGFYGNIQYF. The CDR3 DNA sequence: TGCGCCAGCAGCTCTACAGGAAGGGGTTTTTACGGAAACATTCAGTACTTC.

This clonotype turned up a few times. V usage is TRBV27 and J usage is TRBJ1-2, with TRBD1 as a possible D gene (6 bases). V shed 3 bases and J shed 4 bases, with 12 bases lying between them. The CDR3 is 14 residues long. Germline V gives CDR1 MNHEY, CDR2 SMNVEV (reference sequence). The CDR3 nucleotides are TGTGCCAGCAGTTTGGGGGGGCAACTCTATGGCTACACCTTC. Its protein is CASSLGGQLYGYTF.

This clonotype has just a few counts. The chain links TRBV29-1 to TRBJ2-5; D gene unclear. The V gene's germline CDR1 is SQVTM and CDR2 ANQGSEA. V was clipped by 7 bases and J by 2 bases, with 11 bases between them. The CDR3 sequence is 12 residues long. As DNA, the CDR3 is TGCAGCGCTACAGTGACACAAGAGACCCAGTACTTC. Translating gives CSATVTQETQYF.

The chain carries TRBV25-1 and TRBJ1-2, with 7 bases aligning to TRBD1. V was clipped by 4 bases and J by 5 bases; unmatched bases: 10. The germline gives CDR1 MGHDK, CDR2 SYGVNS. The CDR3 runs 15 residues. CDR3 region: CASSVTGIGLYGYTF. For the CDR3, the DNA is TGTGCCAGCAGTGTGACAGGGATCGGGCTGTATGGCTACACCTTC.

This chain connects TRBV27 to TRBJ2-7; D not certain. The V gene's germline CDR1 is MNHEY and CDR2 SMNVEV (reference sequence). The CDR3 runs to 19 residues. V was pared by 5 bases and J by 2 bases, with 28 bases between. The CDR3 is CASSPFSRADQPLAYEQYF. The CDR3 DNA sequence: TGTGCCAGCAGTCCATTCTCCCGGGCCGACCAACCTCTCGCCTACGAGCAGTACTTC.